The clone carrying this TCR beta chain has only one observation. What it recognizes is unknown. The data were taken from a study of beta chain features in type 1 diabetes. Study as a whole: Regarding age, gender and cell yields, patients proved similar to healthy donors.

This CDR3 comprises 16 residues. From germline, CDR1 is SQVTM and CDR2 ANQGSEA. The V gene lost 4 bases and the J gene lost 2 bases, with 21 bases spanning the gap. Study-wide results and caveats: Resolution of whether HLA type affects TCRB rearrangement was not achieved here. Moderate but significant shortening of TCRB CDR3s was recorded in all four CD4+ subsets from Type 1 diabetes patients.

The study reverse transcribed the entire isolated RNA, so it sequenced expressed TCRB transcripts. Average reads per stem cell-like memory T cell sample were about a million. This table comes from immunoSEQ multiplex PCR, and its TCRdb copy is limited to in-frame clones, with some not included. In the table there are about 15,000 clones, around 76% of which are singletons. The source of this sequence is a woman younger than 35 with type 1 diabetes. The sequenced material came from stem cell memory CD4+ T cells from blood. The gene calls are TRBV29-1 and TRBJ2-7, with D possibly matching TRBD1 (6 bases). For the CDR3, the DNA is TGCAGCGTTGCGTGGGCCAGAGGACAGAGCACCTACGAGCAGTACTTC. Protein sequence: CSVAWARGQSTYEQYF.